This TCR beta chain was sequenced for a study of cytotoxic CD8 clonotypes in ibrutinib-treated CLL. The wider study: Within the patient group, ten to twelve were relapsed/refractory and roughly 15 treatment-naive, and approximately 17 were IGHV unmutated.

V was clipped by 5 bases and J by 3 bases, with 20 bases between them. Germline CDR1 reads SGHAT; CDR2 reads FQDESV (reference sequence). This CDR3 has 16 residues. About this clone itself: Its antigen is not known.

General observations from the study: Treatment left the uncommon public clonotypes either contracted or stable in frequency.

Clones were sequenced by immunoSEQ multiplex PCR, and TCRdb holds only the in-frame ones, with some missing. The sample carries 270,000 or so clones, around 76% recorded once. This rearrangement joins TRBV11-1 to TRBJ2-7; D perhaps matches TRBD1 (6 bases). The input for sequencing was PBMCs, taken at disease progression, from a patient treated with ibrutinib. This TCR was sampled from a human donor with chronic lymphocytic leukemia. The CDR3 bases are TGTGCCAGCAGCCCTTTTGAGGGGGAACCACACTACGAGCAGTACTTC. Protein product: CASSPFEGEPHYEQYF.